A single sample is the source of the 9 T cell receptor beta chains below, sequenced in a study of blood T cell repertoires in COVID-19. Sequencing used immunoSEQ multiplex PCR; TCRdb keeps in-frame clones, though not all of them. Found here are 150,000 to 200,000 clones, 80% to 90% of them singletons; the top ten hold 1.5% to 2%. The sample was peripheral blood. The receptors shown here come from a man aged 18 to 29 who had recovered from COVID-19.

The CDR3 coding sequence is TGCAGCGTTGAACCGGAGGGGAGTAGGTATGGCTACACCTTC. Amino acids: CSVEPEGSRYGYTF. The chain has TRBV29-1 and TRBJ1-2; the D gene is possibly TRBD1 (5 bases). V was trimmed by 2 bases and J by 5 bases, leaving 15 bases between them. Per the germline V gene, CDR1 is SQVTM and CDR2 is ANQGSEA. This CDR3 spans 14 amino acids.

This clone has just a few counts. The V call is TRBV2, the J call TRBJ1-2; D call uncertain. The CDR3 loop spans 13 amino acids. Trimming shortened V by 8 bases and J by 8 bases, and 18 bases separated the two germline ends. CDR1 SNHLY and CDR2 FYNNEI come from the germline V gene. Written as DNA, the CDR3 is TGTGCCAGCTCTGAAGACGGCCCGGGGGGCTACACCTTC. Its translation: CASSEDGPGGYTF.

The chain combines TRBV18 with TRBJ1-1, with D perhaps matching TRBD1 (5 bases). The CDR3 runs 15 residues. Looked up from germline, CDR1 is KGHSH and CDR2 is LQKENI. Deletions cut 6 bases from V and 3 bases from J, with 17 bases between. CDR3 nucleotides: TGTGCCAGCTCCCTTCCATCCGCAGGGCACACTGAAGCTTTCTTT. The encoded protein is CASSLPSAGHTEAFF. Looking up the rest from reference TRBV18 and TRBJ1-1 gives the full variable domain: NAGVMQNPRHLVRRRGQEARLRCSPMKGHSHVYWYRQLPEEGLKFMVYLQKENIIDESGMPKERFSAEFPKEGPSILRIQQVVRGDSAAYFCASSLPSAGHTEAFFGQGTRLTVV.

The chain joins TRBV2 to TRBJ2-7; D is possibly TRBD2 (7 bases). Trimming cost V 6 bases and J 6 bases, with 15 bases left between them. CDR1 is SNHLY, CDR2 FYNNEI, per germline. The CDR3 totals 13 residues. The CDR3 DNA reads TGTGCCAGCAGGGCTGGGAGGGGGTCCGAGCAGTACTTC. This gives the protein CASRAGRGSEQYF.

V usage is TRBV7-2 and J usage is TRBJ1-4; unclear D gene. CDR3 length: 17 amino acids. CDR1 SGHTA and CDR2 FQGNSA come from the germline V gene. V was clipped by 1 base and J by 7 bases, with 19 bases between them. The CDR3 here is CASSLESTAGKSEKLFF. The CDR3 DNA reads as TGTGCCAGCAGCTTAGAGTCCACTGCGGGGAAGAGTGAAAAACTGTTTTTT.

The rearrangement links TRBV28 to TRBJ1-5; D is uncertain. The CDR3 is 16 residues long. CDR1 and CDR2 from the germline V gene are MDHEN and SYDVKM. Trimming cost V 3 bases and J 4 bases, with 16 bases left between them. CDR3 coding DNA: TGTGCCAGCAGTTTTGGAGGATGGCAGGAGAATCAGCCCCAGCATTTT. Protein: CASSFGGWQENQPQHF.

The chain joins TRBV6-4 to TRBJ2-3, with D possibly being TRBD2 (6 bases). Germline V gene data show CDR1 as MRHNA and CDR2 as SNTAGT. The CDR3 totals 15 residues. V was pared by 3 bases and J by 4 bases, with 14 bases between. CDR3 sequence (DNA): TGTGCCAGCAGTGAAAGGAGTGGGGAGGCAGATACGCAGTATTTT. Protein: CASSERSGEADTQYF.

CDR3 protein: CASSLAPNTEAFF. The CDR3 coding sequence is TGCGCCAGCAGCTTGGCTCCGAACACTGAAGCTTTCTTT. This chain links TRBV5-1 with TRBJ1-1; no clear D gene. Looked up from germline, CDR1 is SGHRS and CDR2 is YFSETQ. V was trimmed by 0 bases and J by 1 base, leaving 4 bases between them. This CDR3 has 13 residues.

This chain connects TRBV11-2 to TRBJ1-6; TRBD1 matches at 8 bases. The germline CDR1 and CDR2 sequences are SGHAT and FQNNGV. V gave up 5 bases and J gave up 6 bases; unmatched junction bases: 9. This CDR3 comprises 16 residues. The CDR3 nucleotides read TGTGCCAGCAGCAACCAGGGGGCAGTTGTTAATTCACCCCTCCACTTT. It is translated as CASSNQGAVVNSPLHF.